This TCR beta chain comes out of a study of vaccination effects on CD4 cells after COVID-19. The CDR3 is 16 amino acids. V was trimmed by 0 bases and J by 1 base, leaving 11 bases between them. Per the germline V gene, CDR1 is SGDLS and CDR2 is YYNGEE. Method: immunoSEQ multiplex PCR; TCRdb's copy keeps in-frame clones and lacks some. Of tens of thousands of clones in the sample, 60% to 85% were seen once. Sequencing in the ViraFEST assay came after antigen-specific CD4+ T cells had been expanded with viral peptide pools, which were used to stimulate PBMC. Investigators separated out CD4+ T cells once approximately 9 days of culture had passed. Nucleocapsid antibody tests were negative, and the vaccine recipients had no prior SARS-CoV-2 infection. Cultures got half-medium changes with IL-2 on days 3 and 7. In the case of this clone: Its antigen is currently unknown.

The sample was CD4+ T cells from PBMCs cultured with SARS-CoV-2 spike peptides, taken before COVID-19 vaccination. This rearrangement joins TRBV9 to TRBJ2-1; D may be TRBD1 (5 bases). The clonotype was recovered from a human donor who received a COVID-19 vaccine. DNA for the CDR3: TGTGCCAGCAGCGTAGGCGTAGGGGCATCCTACAATGAGCAGTTCTTC. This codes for CASSVGVGASYNEQFF.